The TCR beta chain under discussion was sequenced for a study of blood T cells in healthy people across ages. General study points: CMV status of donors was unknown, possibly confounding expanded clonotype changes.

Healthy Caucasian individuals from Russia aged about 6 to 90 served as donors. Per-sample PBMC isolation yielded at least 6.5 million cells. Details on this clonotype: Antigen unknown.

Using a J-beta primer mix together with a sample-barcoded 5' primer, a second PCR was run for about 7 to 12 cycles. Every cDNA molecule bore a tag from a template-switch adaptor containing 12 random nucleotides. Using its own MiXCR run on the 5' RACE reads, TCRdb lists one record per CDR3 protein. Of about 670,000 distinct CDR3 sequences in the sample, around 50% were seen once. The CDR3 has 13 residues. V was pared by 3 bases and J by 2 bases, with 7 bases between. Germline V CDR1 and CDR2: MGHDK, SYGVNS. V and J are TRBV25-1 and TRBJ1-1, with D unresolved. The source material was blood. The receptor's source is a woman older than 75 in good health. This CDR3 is CASSEIRNTEAFF. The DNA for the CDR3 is TGTGCCAGCAGTGAGATCAGAAACACTGAAGCTTTCTTT.